The 23 T cell receptor beta chains reported below all come from one sample, sequenced in a study of blood T cells in healthy people across ages. A J-beta primer mix and a sample-barcoded 5' primer were used in a second PCR of roughly 7 to 12 cycles. TCRdb re-derived calls from the 5' RACE reads in MiXCR, one entry per CDR3 protein. Counted here are about 290,000 distinct CDR3 sequences, 25% to 30% occurring once; the ten biggest clones make up approximately 29%. Sequencing input: blood. The receptors were gathered from a woman aged 65 to 85 in good health.

This chain connects TRBV20-1 to TRBJ1-2; tentatively, D is TRBD1 (5 bases). CDR3 length: 11 amino acids. Trimming removed 1 base from V and 13 bases from J, with 13 bases in between. Germline assignment: CDR1 DFQATT and CDR2 SNEGSKA (reference sequence). This CDR3 reads CSARGGARGTF. Here the CDR3 DNA reads TGCAGTGCTAGAGGAGGGGCGCGTGGCACCTTC.

The chain links TRBV7-3 to TRBJ2-5; 9 bases line up with TRBD1. Germline V gene lookup returns CDR1 SGHTA and CDR2 FQGTGA. The CDR3 contains 13 residues. V shed 5 bases, J shed 5 bases, and the junction held 3 bases outside the gene matches. The CDR3 is CASSTGQGETQYF. The CDR3, as DNA: TGTGCCAGCAGCACCGGACAGGGGGAGACCCAGTACTTC.

This clonotype was counted a few times. The CDR3 region is CSVELVLSGANVLTF. In nucleotides, the CDR3 is TGCAGCGTTGAACTGGTCCTCTCTGGGGCCAACGTCCTGACTTTC. The V gene is TRBV29-1, the J gene TRBJ2-6; the D is unclear. Germline V lookup: CDR1 SQVTM, CDR2 ANQGSEA. The V gene lost 2 bases and the J gene lost 0 bases, with 8 bases spanning the gap. This CDR3 spans 15 amino acids. The full variable domain, with the rest looked up from reference TRBV29-1 and TRBJ2-6, is SAVISQKPSRDICQRGTSLTIQCQVDSQVTMMFWYRQQPGQSLTLIATANQGSEATYESGFVIDKFPISRPNLTFSTLTVSNMSPEDSSIYLCSVELVLSGANVLTFGAGSRLTVL.

This clonotype was counted a few times. The CDR3 region is CASSFLVTGQETQYF. The CDR3 bases are TGTGCCAGCAGCTTTTTAGTGACAGGCCAAGAGACCCAGTACTTC. J is TRBJ2-5 and V is TRBV7-2, with D possibly matching TRBD1 (6 bases). Per germline, CDR1 SGHTA and CDR2 FQGNSA. V lost 3 bases to trimming and J lost 1 base, with 12 bases between them. The CDR3 has 15 residues.

CDR3 sequence reads: CASSLDGAKNIQYF. In DNA form, the CDR3 reads TGCGCCAGCAGCTTGGATGGAGCCAAAAACATTCAGTACTTC. The chain carries TRBV5-1 and TRBJ2-4; no clear D. Between the trimmed V and J ends, which lost 0 bases and 0 bases, there was a span of 4 bases. Germline loops: CDR1 SGHRS, CDR2 YFSETQ. This CDR3 is built from 14 residues.

A few counts support this clonotype. The rearrangement links TRBV28 to TRBJ1-2, with TRBD1 matching over 7 bases. The CDR3 is 13 residues long. Germline values: CDR1 MDHEN, CDR2 SYDVKM. V lost 7 bases to trimming and J lost 3 bases; unmatched junction nucleotides: 5. In DNA, the CDR3 is TGTGCCAGCAAAATCGGACAGGACTATGGCTACACCTTC. Amino acids: CASKIGQDYGYTF.

In its sample, this clonotype was seen once. This sequence joins TRBV28 and TRBJ2-7; 7 nucleotides align to TRBD1. The CDR3 runs to 14 residues. V was pared by 9 bases and J by 5 bases, with 13 bases of the junction left unmatched. The germline V gene has CDR1 MDHEN and CDR2 SYDVKM. CDR3 sequence reads: CASKRRQGGHEQYF. The CDR3 nucleotides read TGTGCCAGTAAGAGAAGACAGGGTGGACACGAGCAGTACTTC.

The genes are TRBV20-1 and TRBJ2-1; 10 bases are shared with TRBD2. The trim removed 3 bases at V and 4 bases at J, leaving 9 bases unmatched. The CDR3 loop spans 16 amino acids. Germline CDR1 reads DFQATT; CDR2 reads SNEGSKA (reference sequence). The CDR3 here is CSASPSGRVRYNEQFF. The CDR3 nucleotides are TGCAGTGCTAGCCCTAGCGGGAGAGTACGGTACAATGAGCAGTTCTTC.

V gene TRBV20-1 combines with J gene TRBJ1-4; tentatively, D is TRBD1 (5 bases). The germline CDR1 and CDR2 sequences are DFQATT and SNEGSKA (reference sequence). CDR3 length equals 13 residues. CDR3 amino acids: CSLIRDPNEKLFF. As DNA, the CDR3 is TGCAGCCTAATCAGGGATCCTAATGAAAAACTGTTTTTT.

The gene calls are TRBV18 and TRBJ2-5; possibly TRBD2 for D (6 bases). The CDR3 covers 14 residues. The germline V gene has CDR1 KGHSH and CDR2 LQKENI. Deletions cut 2 bases from V and 4 bases from J, with 11 bases between. CDR3 nucleotides: TGTGCCAGCTCACCAGGAGGGGACCGAGAGACCCAGTACTTC. Translated, it gives CASSPGGDRETQYF.

This clonotype was recorded a few times. This could be a read error, since a much larger clone is one nucleotide away. The chain carries TRBV12-3 or TRBV12-4 and TRBJ2-1; 7 positions agree with TRBD1. The CDR3 covers 18 residues. J was trimmed by 5 bases and V by 5 bases; bases with no gene match: 18. The CDR3 nucleotides are TGTGCCAGCAGTCAAGTGCTCCCCCTACAGGGGCCCCACAATGAGCAGTTCTTC. This sequence encodes CASSQVLPLQGPHNEQFF.

The CDR3 bases are TGTGCCAGCAGGCGGACAAGGGGGAATTCACCCCTCCACTTT. Encoded protein: CASRRTRGNSPLHF. The V call is TRBV27, the J call TRBJ1-6, with D possibly being TRBD1 (6 bases). The germline V and J ends were trimmed by 6 bases and 7 bases, with 13 bases remaining between them. Looked up from germline, CDR1 is MNHEY and CDR2 is SMNVEV (reference sequence). The CDR3 consists of 14 residues.

This chain uses TRBV20-1 with TRBJ2-3, with 14 bases identical to TRBD2. V shed 1 base and J 8 bases; nucleotides not matched to a gene: 8. This CDR3 contains 16 residues. Germline-derived CDR1 and CDR2 are DFQATT and SNEGSKA (reference sequence). The CDR3 here is CSARARLAGGSLTQYF. CDR3 sequence (DNA): TGCAGTGCTAGAGCCAGACTAGCGGGAGGGTCTCTTACGCAGTATTTT.

J is TRBJ2-5 and V is TRBV2; the D gene is possibly TRBD1 (6 bases). CDR1 and CDR2 from the germline V gene are SNHLY and FYNNEI. The CDR3 is made up of 15 amino acids. The V and J ends lost 6 bases and 4 bases respectively, with 18 bases between them. CDR3 loop: CASSLRSVGAETQYF. CDR3 DNA sequence: TGTGCCAGCAGCCTCAGGTCCGTGGGGGCAGAGACCCAGTACTTC.

The V and J genes are TRBV2 and TRBJ2-5; perhaps TRBD2 as D (7 bases). TRBJ2-7 explains the end of the DNA better; the J call may be wrong. This CDR3 has 14 residues. Looked up from germline, CDR1 is SNHLY and CDR2 is FYNNEI. The CDR3 DNA reads TGTGCCAGGGGGGGGCCCGTAGCCACCTACGAGCAGTACTTC. Residues: CARGGPVATYEQYF.

There are a few counts of this clonotype. The chain employs TRBV5-1 and TRBJ2-5; D is perhaps TRBD2 (6 bases). The J call could be wrong; TRBJ2-7 is a better fit for the DNA end. Germline V lookup: CDR1 SGHRS, CDR2 YFSETQ. CDR3 length: 16 residues. The CDR3, as DNA: TGCGCCAGCAGCTTGGCCGGGGGACTTAAATCCTACGAGCAGTACTTC. It specifies CASSLAGGLKSYEQYF.

This clonotype showed up just a few times. The chain uses TRBV10-3 and TRBJ2-6, with D uncertain. Per the germline V gene, CDR1 is ENHRY and CDR2 is SYGVKD. The V and J ends lost 0 bases and 0 bases respectively, with 3 bases between them. The CDR3 is 15 amino acids. The CDR3 nucleotides read TGTGCCATCAGTGAGTCCATCTCTGGGGCCAACGTCCTGACTTTC. It yields the protein CAISESISGANVLTF.

This clonotype was seen once. The genes are TRBV29-1 and TRBJ1-1, with D tentatively TRBD1 (5 bases). The CDR3 runs to 14 residues. Looked up from germline, CDR1 is SQVTM and CDR2 is ANQGSEA. V lost 4 bases to trimming and J lost 1 base, with 13 bases between them. CDR3 region: CSVGQLRGNTEAFF. Here the CDR3 DNA reads TGCAGCGTTGGGCAGTTAAGGGGGAACACTGAAGCTTTCTTT.

A few counts support this clonotype. The chain has TRBV7-2 and TRBJ2-5; 10 nucleotides agree with TRBD2. The J call is uncertain, as TRBJ2-1 better fits the DNA end. The CDR3 has 18 amino acids. CDR1 SGHTA and CDR2 FQGNSA come from the germline V gene. Here the CDR3 DNA reads TGTGCCAGCACCGATGGGGGTGGGGCTAGCGGGAGTTGGAATGAGCAGTTCTTC. It yields the protein CASTDGGGASGSWNEQFF.

This clonotype was seen more than once but under ten times. The rearrangement uses TRBV6-6 and TRBJ2-1; D is undetermined. V dropped 6 bases and J dropped 3 bases, with 9 bases sitting between them. The CDR3 has 13 residues. CDR1 is MNHNY and CDR2 is SVGAGI in the germline V gene (reference sequence). The CDR3 DNA is TGTGCCAGCAGCCCGGCCCTCTACAATGAGCAGTTCTTC. Protein sequence: CASSPALYNEQFF.

The V and J genes are TRBV10-3 and TRBJ1-4, with TRBD1 as a possible D gene (5 bases). CDR1 and CDR2 from the germline V gene are ENHRY and SYGVKD. CDR3 length: 17 amino acids. V lost 6 bases to trimming and J lost 0 bases, with 17 bases between them. The DNA of the CDR3 is TGTGCCATCAGCCAGGGCAGACAGTGGGCAACTAATGAAAAACTGTTTTTT. Translated, it gives CAISQGRQWATNEKLFF.

The chain employs TRBV7-2 and TRBJ2-3, with 11 bases aligning to TRBD2. Germline CDR1 and CDR2: SGHTA and FQGNSA. Trimming removed 5 bases from V and 3 bases from J; junction bases left unmatched: 4. This CDR3 region has 15 residues. The CDR3 loop is CASSTLAGGTDTQYF. The CDR3 DNA is TGTGCCAGCAGCACCCTAGCGGGGGGTACAGATACGCAGTATTTT.

Turning to this clonotype: At one boundary the junction diverges from the germline segment, which might be a read error. This chain links TRBV27 with TRBJ1-6; tentative D call: TRBD1 (6 bases). Germline V CDR1 and CDR2: MNHEY, SMNVEV (reference sequence). The CDR3 consists of 17 residues. The CDR3 region is CASSLWTVTTGPHPPHF. In nucleotides, the CDR3 is TGTGCCAGCAGTTTATGGACCGTGACGACAGGTCCCCACCCCCCCCACTTT.